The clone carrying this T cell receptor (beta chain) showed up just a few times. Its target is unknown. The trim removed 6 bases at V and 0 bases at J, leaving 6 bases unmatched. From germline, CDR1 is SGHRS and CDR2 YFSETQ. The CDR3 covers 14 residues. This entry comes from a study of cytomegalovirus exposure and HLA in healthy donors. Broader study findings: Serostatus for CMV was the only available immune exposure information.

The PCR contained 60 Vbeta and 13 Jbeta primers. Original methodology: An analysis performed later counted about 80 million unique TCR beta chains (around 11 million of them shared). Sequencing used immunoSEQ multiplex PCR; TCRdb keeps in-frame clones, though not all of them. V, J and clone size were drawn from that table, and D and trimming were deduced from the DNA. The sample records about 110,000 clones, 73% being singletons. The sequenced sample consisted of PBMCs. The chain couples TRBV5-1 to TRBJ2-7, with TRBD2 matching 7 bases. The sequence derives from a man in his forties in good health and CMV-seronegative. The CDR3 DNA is TGCGCCAGCAAGGCGTCTAGCGGCTCCTACGAGCAGTACTTC. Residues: CASKASSGSYEQYF.